Sequencing of this T cell receptor beta chain was carried out in a study of shared clonotypes between healthy human individuals. Assay: immunoSEQ multiplex PCR; the TCRdb copy retains only in-frame clones and omits some. The profile shows millions of clones, roughly 92% of them singletons. The CDR3 length is 15 residues. Trimming cost V 1 base and J 9 bases; bases outside gene matches: 13. CDR1 and CDR2 from the germline V gene are SQVTM and ANQGSEA. Sequencing was done on a sample of naive CD4+ T cells sorted from blood. The subset denotes: CD45RA+ positively selected. The origin of this receptor is a man between 18 and 29 years old in good health. The chain is built from TRBV29-1 and TRBJ2-3; 7 nucleotides align to TRBD2. CDR3 sequence (DNA): TGCAGCGTTGAAGGGTGGGGCGGGACTAAAGTAACGCAGTATTTT. Residues: CSVEGWGGTKVTQYF.